One T cell receptor (beta chain) is described in this entry. What it recognizes is unknown. One junction end disagrees with the germline gene, perhaps due to a read error. The record originates from a study of beta chain features in type 1 diabetes. Staining for CD45RO/CCR7/CD25/CD127/CD95/CD27 allowed sorting of CD4+ naive, central memory, regulatory and stem cell-like memory cells. Of the isolated RNA, all was reverse transcribed, and so the sequenced material was expressed TCRB transcripts. Sequencing was performed with immunoSEQ multiplex PCR; in TCRdb, only in-frame clones are kept and a portion is missing. This sample carries approximately 150,000 clones, approximately 9% of them seen once, and the ten largest clones take roughly 0.75%. Overall study findings and caveats: When Type 1 diabetes patients were examined, their TCRB CDR3s proved moderately but significantly shorter in all four CD4+ subsets.

The sequence was collected from a man aged 30 to 39 with type 1 diabetes. Specimen: central memory CD4+ T cells from blood.

The CDR3 DNA sequence: TGTGCCAGCAGTGCTGAGAAGGCGTCGGAGCCGGACTTC. This gives the protein CASSAEKASEPDF. The V gene is TRBV2, the J gene TRBJ2-7, with D uncertain. The germline V gene encodes CDR1 SNHLY and CDR2 FYNNEI. This CDR3 has 13 residues.